Below, 10 T cell receptor beta chains from the same sample are listed, as sequenced in a study of T cells in Graves' hyperthyroidism and ophthalmopathy. The investigators amplified TCR beta CDR3 regions from RNA transcripts. The TCR CDR3 was amplified in a first-round RT-PCR using the HTBI primer set. TCRdb reprocessed the multiplex PCR reads with MiXCR, giving one entry per CDR3 protein. Among hundreds of thousands of distinct CDR3 sequences listed, over 15% were seen once. The sequencing sample was made of blood. These receptor sequences come from a woman aged 18-29 years with Graves' hyperthyroidism.

This clonotype has a count of ten or more. The J gene is TRBJ1-2, the V gene TRBV27, with D unresolved. V was shortened by 0 bases and J by 4 bases, with 6 bases between the two germline ends. This CDR3 spans 13 amino acids. CDR1 MNHEY and CDR2 SMNVEV come from the germline V gene (reference sequence). CDR3 DNA: TGTGCCAGCAGTTTATCCTTCAGCTATGGCTACACCTTC. Translating gives CASSLSFSYGYTF.

Only a few counts were recorded for this clonotype. CDR3 sequence reads: CASSSGTSGTTQYF. CDR3 DNA sequence: TGTGCCAGCAGTTCGGGGACTAGCGGGACTACGCAGTATTTT. The V gene is TRBV6-1, the J gene TRBJ2-3; TRBD2 matches at 13 bases. Germline V lookup: CDR1 MNHNS, CDR2 SASEGT. The V and J ends lost 5 bases and 8 bases, in that order; junction bases with no gene match: 4. CDR3 length: 14 residues.

This clonotype was picked up one time. This chain uses TRBV11-2 with TRBJ1-4; no clear D gene. The germline gives CDR1 SGHAT, CDR2 FQNNGV. Trimming removed 4 bases at V and 9 bases at J, with 18 bases between. CDR3 length equals 15 residues. The CDR3 reads CASSSMGYGNQKLFF. The CDR3 DNA is TGTGCCAGCAGCTCAATGGGGTATGGAAATCAAAAACTGTTTTTT.

This clonotype was recorded at least ten times. V gene TRBV12-3 or TRBV12-4 combines with J gene TRBJ2-5, with D perhaps TRBD2 (6 bases). V was cut by 6 bases and J by 5 bases, with 25 bases left in between. CDR3 size: 17 residues. The CDR3 DNA reads TGTGCCAGCAGACATCGGGGGACTGGGTTGGAACGTGAGACCCAGTACTTC. It codes for CASRHRGTGLERETQYF.

The rearrangement joins TRBV6-2 or TRBV6-3 to TRBJ1-5; D ambiguous. V was clipped by 2 bases and J by 5 bases, with 10 bases between them. CDR3 length equals 14 residues. CDR1 is MNHEY, CDR2 SVGEGT, per germline. CDR3 loop: CASSYGEEDQPQHF. The DNA for the CDR3 is TGTGCCAGCAGTTACGGAGAGGAGGATCAGCCCCAGCATTTT.

This clonotype was counted at least ten times. The chain links TRBV28 to TRBJ2-1; 9 positions agree with TRBD2. The V segment lost 5 bases and the J segment 8 bases; nucleotides outside the gene matches: 4. Germline V lookup: CDR1 MDHEN, CDR2 SYDVKM. This CDR3 is 13 amino acids long. The CDR3 DNA follows: TGTGCCAGCAGTGATAGGACTAGCGATGAGCAGTTCTTC. It codes for CASSDRTSDEQFF.

This clonotype was counted only a few times. The chain is built from TRBV6-2 or TRBV6-3 and TRBJ2-3, with 7 bases lining up with TRBD1. Trimming took 5 bases from V and 1 from J; bases not matched to a gene: 9. The CDR3 length is 16 residues. The germline V gene encodes CDR1 MNHEY and CDR2 SVGEGT. CDR3 bases: TGTGCCAGCAGTGCCAAACAGGGACAGCGCACAGATACGCAGTATTTT. The encoded protein is CASSAKQGQRTDTQYF.

This clonotype was recorded at least ten times. This chain joins TRBV12-3 or TRBV12-4 and TRBJ1-5; tentative D call: TRBD1 (5 bases). The CDR3 runs to 14 residues. Trimming shortened V by 3 bases and J by 5 bases, and 11 bases separated the two germline ends. CDR3 nucleotide sequence: TGTGCCAGCAGTTTCTCCGGGGGGGATCAGCCCCAGCATTTT. Encoded protein: CASSFSGGDQPQHF.

This clonotype appeared many times. The chain employs TRBV24-1 and TRBJ1-5; D gene ambiguous. Trimming stripped 4 bases from V and 0 bases from J, with 3 bases between. Germline CDR1 and CDR2: KGHDR and SFDVKD. This CDR3 has 13 residues. The CDR3 region has the DNA TGTGCCACCAGTGACTCTAGCAATCAGCCCCAGCATTTT. Its translation: CATSDSSNQPQHF.

The CDR3, as DNA: TGTGCCAGCAGTCCGACAGGGGCCTTGGAGACCCAGTACTTC. This codes for CASSPTGALETQYF. The rearrangement joins TRBV2 to TRBJ2-5; TRBD1 agrees at 8 bases. Germline trimming cut 5 bases from V and 5 bases from J; bases unmatched to any gene: 7. The CDR3 runs to 14 residues. Germline loops: CDR1 SNHLY, CDR2 FYNNEI.